Listed below are T cell receptor beta chains from one sample, sequenced in a study of blood T cells in healthy people across ages. MiXCR was run by TCRdb on the 5' RACE reads, yielding one entry per CDR3 protein. The sample contains 600,000 or so distinct CDR3 sequences, under 30% of which appear only once. Specimen: blood. These receptors were collected from a woman older than 75 in good health. CDR3s include the opening cysteine and the closing phenylalanine or tryptophan. The order of the fields is V gene, J gene, clone size, D gene, CDR3 protein, CDR3 DNA. The D gene is left open where the match is weak. Only some rows state a clone size, as once, few, many or a class for expanded clones.

TRBV7-9,TRBJ2-1,many,TRBD2,CASSARGGLSYNEQFF,TGTGCCAGCAGCGCCCGGGGGGGTCTCTCCTACAATGAGCAGTTCTTC
TRBV24-1,TRBJ2-3,many,TRBD1,CATSDPGTVDTQYF,TGTGCCACCAGTGATCCTGGGACAGTAGATACGCAGTATTTT
TRBV12-3/TRBV12-4,TRBJ2-2,.,.,CASSLARTQNTGELFF,TGTGCCAGCAGTTTAGCGCGGACTCAGAACACCGGGGAGCTGTTTTTT
TRBV7-6,TRBJ2-7,once,.,CASSPPRGRIYEQYF,TGTGCCAGCAGCCCTCCACGGGGTCGGATCTACGAGCAGTACTTC
TRBV4-1,TRBJ2-1,.,.,CASSPVGLPGQFF,TGCGCCAGCAGCCCTGTCGGACTTCCCGGGCAGTTCTTC
TRBV5-1,TRBJ1-4,many,.,CASSLGNPGVNEKLFF,TGCGCCAGCAGCTTGGGGAACCCGGGGGTTAATGAAAAACTGTTTTTT
TRBV3-1,TRBJ2-3,many,.,CASSQGASADRHTQYF,TGTGCCAGCAGCCAGGGGGCTAGCGCGGACCGTCATACGCAGTATTTT
TRBV6-6,TRBJ2-1,.,.,CASSTRRGGSYNEQFF,TGTGCCAGCAGCACAAGGCGGGGAGGATCCTACAATGAGCAGTTCTTC
TRBV9,TRBJ2-2,.,TRBD1,CASSVLQGAPGTGELFF,TGTGCCAGCAGCGTCTTACAGGGGGCGCCGGGCACCGGGGAGCTGTTTTTT
TRBV4-1,TRBJ1-2,many,.,CASSQDQGTNYGYTF,TGCGCCAGCAGCCAAGATCAGGGTACTAACTATGGCTACACCTTC
TRBV3-1,TRBJ2-1,many,.,CASSQMTGDRALKEQFF,TGTGCCAGCAGCCAAATGACAGGTGACCGTGCCCTTAAGGAGCAGTTCTTC
TRBV9,TRBJ2-2,.,.,CAIRRTWNTGELFF,TGTGCCATCCGTAGGACATGGAACACCGGGGAGCTGTTTTTT
TRBV20-1,TRBJ1-2,.,.,CSASIQNYGYTF,TGCAGTGCTAGTATACAGAACTATGGCTACACCTTC
TRBV15,TRBJ2-7,few,.,CATSPKRDGPYEQYF,TGTGCCACCAGCCCTAAGAGAGACGGACCCTACGAGCAGTACTTC
TRBV7-2,TRBJ1-4,many,.,CASSLRTGPRLFF,TGTGCCAGCAGCTTAAGGACCGGGCCGCGGCTGTTTTTT
TRBV10-3,TRBJ1-1,many,.,CAISESRNTEAFF,TGTGCCATCAGTGAGTCGAGGAACACTGAAGCTTTCTTT
TRBV6-4,TRBJ2-1,.,.,CASSPTEGYYNEQFF,TGTGCCAGCAGCCCCACCGAGGGTTATTACAATGAGCAGTTCTTC